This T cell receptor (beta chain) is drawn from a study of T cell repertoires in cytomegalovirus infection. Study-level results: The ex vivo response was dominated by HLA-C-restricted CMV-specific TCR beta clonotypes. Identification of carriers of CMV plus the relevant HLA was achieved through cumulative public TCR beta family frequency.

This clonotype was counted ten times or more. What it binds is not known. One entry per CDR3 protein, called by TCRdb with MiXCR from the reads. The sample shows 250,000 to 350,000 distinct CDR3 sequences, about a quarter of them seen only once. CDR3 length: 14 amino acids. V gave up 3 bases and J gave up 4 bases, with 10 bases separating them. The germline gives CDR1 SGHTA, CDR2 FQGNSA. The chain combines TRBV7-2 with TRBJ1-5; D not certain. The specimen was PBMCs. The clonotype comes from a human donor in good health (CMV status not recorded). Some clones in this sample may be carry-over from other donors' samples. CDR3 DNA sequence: TGTGCCAGCAGCTTCGACCCCACTAATCAGCCCCAGCATTTT. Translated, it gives CASSFDPTNQPQHF.